This T cell receptor beta chain was identified during a study of blood T cell repertoires in COVID-19. This clone was observed a single time. Per the original data handling: Reference gene primer amplification gave estimated nucleated cell counts. The assay was immunoSEQ multiplex PCR, and TCRdb's table has in-frame clones only and misses some. Clonal size and the V and J genes are those of that table, whereas D and trimming came from the DNA. The sample consists of under 350,000 clones, 75% to 90% of them appearing once. The sample comprised peripheral blood. This TCR was sampled from a man between 60 and 75 years old who had recovered from COVID-19.

CDR3 sequence reads: CASSLVGGAVIETQYF. CDR3 sequence (DNA): TGTGCCAGCAGCTTGGTAGGCGGGGCCGTCATCGAGACCCAGTACTTC. The chain carries TRBV5-4 and TRBJ2-5; a possible D gene is TRBD2 (6 bases). V was clipped by 0 bases and J by 5 bases, with 17 bases between them. CDR3 length equals 16 residues. Germline V gene sequence: CDR1 SGHNT, CDR2 YYREEE (reference sequence).